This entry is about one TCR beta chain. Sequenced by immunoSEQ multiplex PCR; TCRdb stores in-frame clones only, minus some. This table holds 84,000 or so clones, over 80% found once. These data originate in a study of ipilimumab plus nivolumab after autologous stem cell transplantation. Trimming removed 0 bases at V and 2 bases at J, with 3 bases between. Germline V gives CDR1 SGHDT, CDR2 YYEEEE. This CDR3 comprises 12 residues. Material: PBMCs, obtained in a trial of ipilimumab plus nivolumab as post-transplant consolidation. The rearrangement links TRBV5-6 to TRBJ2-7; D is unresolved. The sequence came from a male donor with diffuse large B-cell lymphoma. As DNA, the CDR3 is TGTGCCAGCAGCTTGGGCACCTACGAGCAGTACTTC. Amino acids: CASSLGTYEQYF.